Shown below are 27 T cell receptor beta chains from a single sample sequenced in a study of blood T cell repertoires in COVID-19. Repertoires were generated with immunoSEQ multiplex PCR, while TCRdb's copy carries only in-frame clones and drops some. Seen here are 350,000 to 500,000 clones, around nine tenths observed once, and the top ten hold 1.2% to 1.5%. Sequencing used PBMCs or T cells enriched from blood (not recorded which). These receptors originate from a woman aged 18-29 years who had been exposed to COVID-19.

V usage is TRBV3-1 (or the pseudogene TRBV3-2) and J usage is TRBJ2-5; TRBD2 might be the D (6 bases). V lost 0 bases to trimming and J lost 5 bases, with 22 bases between them. CDR3 length: 18 amino acids. The germline CDR1 and CDR2 sequences are LGHDT and YNNKEL (reference sequence). The CDR3 spells CASSQDIGSGHIRETQYF. For the CDR3, the DNA is TGTGCCAGCAGCCAAGATATTGGTAGCGGACACATCCGGGAGACCCAGTACTTC.

Remarks on this clone: Distinct nucleotide sequences in the sample also encode this CDR3. The rearrangement links TRBV2 to TRBJ1-1; maybe TRBD1 (5 bases). V gave up 6 bases and J gave up 1 base, with 9 bases separating them. There are 13 residues in the CDR3. Germline V gene data show CDR1 as SNHLY and CDR2 as FYNNEI. Written as DNA, the CDR3 is TGTGCCAGCAGCCGCCAGGGGAACACTGAAGCTTTCTTT. It is translated as CASSRQGNTEAFF.

The rearrangement joins TRBV5-1 to TRBJ2-4; tentative D call: TRBD2 (6 bases). CDR3 length: 15 residues. The V end lost 4 bases, the J end lost 6 bases, and 17 bases lay between the germline ends. CDR1 and CDR2 (germline): SGHRS, YFSETQ. CDR3 bases: TGCGCCAGCAGCGTCGCGAGGGGAGGCCCAAACATTCAGTACTTC. This codes for CASSVARGGPNIQYF.

CDR3 sequence (DNA): TGTGCCAGCAGTCAGACAGGGGGCAATTCACCCCTCCACTTT. This encodes CASSQTGGNSPLHF. The chain has TRBV6-5 and TRBJ1-6; 10 bases are a match to TRBD1. The germline V gene has CDR1 MNHEY and CDR2 SVGAGI. V dropped 5 bases and J dropped 7; count of bases not matched to a gene: 2. CDR3 length: 14 residues.

The chain combines TRBV20-1 with TRBJ2-7, with D unresolved. Germline V lookup: CDR1 DFQATT, CDR2 SNEGSKA (reference sequence). The CDR3 runs 11 residues. Trimming left V 0 bases short and J 9 bases short, with 9 bases between. The DNA of the CDR3 is TGCAGTGCTAGAGAATACGTCGGGCAGTACTTC. Translated, it gives CSAREYVGQYF.

This clone showed up just once. The chain has TRBV12-3 or TRBV12-4 and TRBJ1-1; 7 positions match TRBD1. CDR3 length: 13 residues. V was clipped by 3 bases and J by 11 bases; unmatched bases: 9. The CDR3 loop reads CASSFGLQDRAFF. CDR3 nucleotides: TGTGCCAGCAGTTTTGGATTACAGGACAGGGCTTTCTTT.

The chain carries TRBV27 and TRBJ2-5; 8 bases match TRBD1. Germline CDR1 and CDR2: MNHEY and SMNVEV (reference sequence). V was clipped by 6 bases and J by 5 bases; unmatched bases: 11. The CDR3 contains 15 residues. The DNA of the CDR3 is TGTGCCAGCAGGCGCACCCTCCGGGACAGGGAGACCCAGTACTTC. It specifies CASRRTLRDRETQYF.

V is TRBV10-3 and J is TRBJ2-5; 9 bases align to TRBD1. The length of the CDR3 is 16 residues. CDR1 is ENHRY, CDR2 SYGVKD, per germline. J gave up 1 base and V 4 bases, and 7 bases lay outside the gene matches. The CDR3 is CAISAGLTGGQETQYF. The CDR3 nucleotides read TGTGCCATCAGTGCGGGGCTGACAGGGGGCCAAGAGACCCAGTACTTC.

This clone is a singleton in its sample. V gene TRBV19 combines with J gene TRBJ1-1; D not resolved. Trimming shortened V by 8 bases and J by 2 bases, and 12 bases separated the two germline ends. CDR1 and CDR2 (germline): LNHDA, SQIVND (reference sequence). The CDR3 extends over 13 amino acids. The CDR3 loop reads CASGVGGNTEAFF. The CDR3 DNA is TGTGCCAGTGGGGTTGGAGGAAACACTGAAGCTTTCTTT.

The chain uses TRBV12-3 or TRBV12-4 and TRBJ2-7; perhaps TRBD1 as D (5 bases). CDR3 length equals 13 residues. Trimming pared 10 bases from V and 1 base from J, leaving 14 bases between. CDR3 nucleotides: TGTGCCACCTCCCCGACAGTGTCCTACGAGCAGTACTTC. It codes for CATSPTVSYEQYF.

The V call is TRBV28, the J call TRBJ2-1; D perhaps matches TRBD1 (5 bases). There are 14 residues in the CDR3. Germline-derived CDR1 and CDR2 are MDHEN and SYDVKM. Trimming removed 3 bases at V and 9 bases at J, with 15 bases between. This CDR3 is CASSFVGPQGEQFF. The CDR3 nucleotides read TGTGCCAGCAGTTTTGTGGGCCCGCAGGGTGAGCAGTTCTTC.

This clone was seen a single time. The J gene is TRBJ2-1, the V gene TRBV7-3; D ambiguous. The V gene's germline CDR1 is SGHTA and CDR2 FQGTGA. CDR3 length: 14 amino acids. V lost 1 base and J 6 bases, leaving 10 bases between the germline ends. The CDR3 DNA is TGTGCCAGCAGCTTAAATGGCCGACTCAATGAGCAGTTCTTC. Its translation: CASSLNGRLNEQFF.

The chain links TRBV7-2 to TRBJ2-3; D is perhaps TRBD2 (6 bases). Between the trimmed V and J ends, which lost 3 bases and 3 bases, there was a span of 10 bases. The germline V gene encodes CDR1 SGHTA and CDR2 FQGNSA. The CDR3 spans 14 residues. The CDR3 sequence is CASSFGGKTDTQYF. CDR3 bases: TGTGCCAGCAGCTTTGGCGGGAAGACAGATACGCAGTATTTT.

This clone is a singleton in its sample. This chain connects TRBV11-2 to TRBJ2-3; D is possibly TRBD2 (7 bases). V was clipped by 1 base and J by 2 bases, with 13 bases between them. CDR3 length equals 16 residues. The V gene's germline CDR1 is SGHAT and CDR2 FQNNGV. The chain's CDR3 is CASSLVGGTLTDTQYF. The CDR3, as DNA: TGTGCCAGCAGCTTAGTGGGGGGGACACTCACAGATACGCAGTATTTT.

The V and J genes are TRBV20-1 and TRBJ2-7; D uncertain. Between the trimmed V and J ends, which lost 0 bases and 9 bases, there was a span of 9 bases. CDR1 is DFQATT and CDR2 is SNEGSKA in the germline V gene (reference sequence). CDR3 size: 11 residues. This CDR3 is CSARDLVWQYF. In DNA form, the CDR3 reads TGCAGTGCTAGAGATTTAGTCTGGCAGTACTTC.

V and J are TRBV6-5 and TRBJ1-6, with TRBD1 matching 7 bases. The germline CDR1 and CDR2 sequences are MNHEY and SVGAGI. The CDR3 runs to 15 residues. Trimming removed 0 bases from V and 7 bases from J; junction bases left unmatched: 3. The CDR3 loop is CASSYSPGQNSPLHF. In DNA form, the CDR3 reads TGTGCCAGCAGTTACTCTCCGGGACAGAATTCACCCCTCCACTTT.

This chain uses TRBV7-9 with TRBJ1-4; no clear D gene. Trimming removed 3 bases from V and 5 bases from J, with 13 bases in between. CDR3 length: 15 residues. Germline V gene lookup returns CDR1 SEHNR and CDR2 FQNEAQ (reference sequence). CDR3 nucleotides: TGTGCCAGCAGCTTGTCAGACTTCCTAAATGAAAAACTGTTTTTT. Amino acids: CASSLSDFLNEKLFF.

The table lists this clone with a count of one. Other DNA sequences of this sample code for an identical CDR3. The rearrangement joins TRBV18 to TRBJ2-3; no definite D call. This CDR3 contains 13 residues. V was clipped by 1 base and J by 1 base, with 3 bases between them. In germline, CDR1 is KGHSH, CDR2 LQKENI. The CDR3 region is CASSPRGTDTQYF. The CDR3 DNA is TGTGCCAGCTCACCACGCGGCACAGATACGCAGTATTTT.

The rearrangement uses TRBV2 and TRBJ2-3; 10 bases map to TRBD2. The length of the CDR3 is 15 residues. V shed 11 bases, J shed 0 bases, and the junction held 8 bases outside the gene matches. In germline, CDR1 is SNHLY, CDR2 FYNNEI. For the CDR3, the DNA is TGTGCCTCGGATAGGACTAGCGGAAGCACAGATACGCAGTATTTT. Translating gives CASDRTSGSTDTQYF.

The chain links TRBV28 to TRBJ1-5, with D maybe TRBD1 (6 bases). The CDR3 length is 17 residues. The V gene lost 8 bases and the J gene lost 0 bases, with 20 bases spanning the gap. Germline V CDR1 and CDR2: MDHEN, SYDVKM. CDR3 coding DNA: TGTGCCAGCGGAAGATGGCCGACAGGTCATAGCAATCAGCCCCAGCATTTT. It specifies CASGRWPTGHSNQPQHF.

V is TRBV4-3 and J is TRBJ2-3; TRBD2 agrees at 11 bases. CDR1 LGHNA and CDR2 YSLEER come from the germline V gene. Trimming cost V 0 bases and J 1 base; bases outside gene matches: 9. The CDR3 extends over 19 amino acids. The DNA of the CDR3 is TGCGCCAGCAGCCAAGATGGGACTAGCGGCCATTCACGCACAGATACGCAGTATTTT. Its protein product is CASSQDGTSGHSRTDTQYF.

The V call is TRBV9, the J call TRBJ2-1; 8 nucleotides line up with TRBD1. V shed 4 bases and J 3 bases; nucleotides not matched to a gene: 9. CDR3 length: 16 amino acids. CDR1 is SGDLS and CDR2 is YYNGEE in the germline V gene. The CDR3: CASSLPGTGLYNEQFF. In DNA form, the CDR3 reads TGTGCCAGCAGCCTCCCCGGGACAGGACTCTACAATGAGCAGTTCTTC.

The sample holds a few counts of this clone. The gene calls are TRBV28 and TRBJ1-1; TRBD1 matches 7 bases. Germline V lookup: CDR1 MDHEN, CDR2 SYDVKM. This CDR3 contains 14 residues. V lost 6 bases and J lost 4; bases outside the gene matches: 8. The CDR3 bases are TGTGCCAGCAGGAACAGGGGTTGGTTCACTGAAGCTTTCTTT. This encodes CASRNRGWFTEAFF.

The V and J genes are TRBV5-1 and TRBJ2-2; tentative D call: TRBD2 (5 bases). The length of the CDR3 is 15 residues. From germline, CDR1 is SGHRS and CDR2 YFSETQ. With 6 bases removed from V and 3 bases from J, the gap between germline ends came to 15 bases. CDR3 protein: CASTPANGDTGELFF. CDR3 bases: TGCGCCAGCACTCCCGCCAACGGGGACACCGGGGAGCTGTTTTTT.

This CDR3 is CASSLLPGTGNYEQYF. The CDR3 DNA reads as TGTGCCAGCAGCTTATTACCCGGGACAGGGAACTACGAGCAGTACTTC. V and J are TRBV7-6 and TRBJ2-7; TRBD1 matches at 9 bases. There are 16 residues in the CDR3. Germline assignment: CDR1 SGHVS and CDR2 FNYEAQ. With V trimmed by 2 bases and J by 3 bases, 8 bases remained unmatched.

J is TRBJ2-7 and V is TRBV3-1 (or the pseudogene TRBV3-2); 11 positions agree with TRBD1. Germline lookup yields CDR1 LGHDT and CDR2 YNNKEL (reference sequence). This CDR3 contains 16 residues. Germline trimming cut 4 bases from V and 2 bases from J; bases unmatched to any gene: 7. As DNA, the CDR3 is TGTGCCAGCAGCCCATTTCCGGGACAGGGGGCCTACGAGCAGTACTTC. Translated: CASSPFPGQGAYEQYF.

This clone was seen once. The chain employs TRBV5-5 and TRBJ1-6; 10 nucleotides agree with TRBD1. The germline V gene has CDR1 SGHKS and CDR2 YYEKEE (reference sequence). V gave up 4 bases and J gave up 10 bases; unmatched junction bases: 8. This CDR3 is built from 15 residues. For the CDR3, the DNA is TGTGCCAGCAGCCAGACCGGGACAGGGGTCTCACCCCTCCACTTT. Amino acids: CASSQTGTGVSPLHF.